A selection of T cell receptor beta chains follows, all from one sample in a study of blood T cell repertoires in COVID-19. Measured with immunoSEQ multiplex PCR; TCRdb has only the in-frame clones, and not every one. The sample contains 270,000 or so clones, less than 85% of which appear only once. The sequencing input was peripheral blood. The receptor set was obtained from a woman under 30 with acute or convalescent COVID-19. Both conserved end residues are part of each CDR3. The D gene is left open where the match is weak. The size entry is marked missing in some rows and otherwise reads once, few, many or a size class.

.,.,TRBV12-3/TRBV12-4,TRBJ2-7,TGTGCCAGCAGTCATCTACAGGGTCACGAGCAGTACTTC,CASSHLQGHEQYF
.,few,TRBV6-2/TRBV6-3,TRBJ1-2,TGTGCCAGCAGTTTCGTTAACTATGGCTACACCTTC,CASSFVNYGYTF
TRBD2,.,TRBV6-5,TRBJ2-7,TGTGCCAGCAGGCGGACTAGCGGGGGCTCCTACGAGCAGTACTTC,CASRRTSGGSYEQYF
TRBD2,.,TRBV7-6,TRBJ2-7,TGTGCCAGCAGCTTCTTTAGCGGGAGGGCCTACGAGCAGTACTTC,CASSFFSGRAYEQYF
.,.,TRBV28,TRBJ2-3,TGTGCCAGCTATGGGGCAGGGAGCACAGATACGCAGTATTTT,CASYGAGSTDTQYF
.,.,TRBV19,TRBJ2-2,TGTGCCAGTAGTATCCAGAGTGAGGTTACCGGGGAGCTGTTTTTT,CASSIQSEVTGELFF
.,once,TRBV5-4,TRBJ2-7,TGTGCCAGCAGCTTGGATGAGAGGGAATACGAGCAGTACTTC,CASSLDEREYEQYF
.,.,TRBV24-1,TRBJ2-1,TGTGCCATCGAAGCACAGGAATCACCCTACAATGAGCAGTTCTTC,CAIEAQESPYNEQFF
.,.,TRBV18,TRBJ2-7,TGTGCCAGCTCACCACCGGAGGTACGGTACGAGCAGTACTTC,CASSPPEVRYEQYF
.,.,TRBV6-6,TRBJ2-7,TGTGCCAGCAGTTATTGCCACCGGGACTGTTCCGAGCAGTACTTC,CASSYCHRDCSEQYF
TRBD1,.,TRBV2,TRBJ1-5,TGTGCCAGCAAAGGACAGGGCGTTATGAATCAGCCCCAGCATTTT,CASKGQGVMNQPQHF
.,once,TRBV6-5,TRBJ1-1,TGTGCCAGCAGTAGACCGATAGCCTCAGGGGCTGAAGCTTTCTTT,CASSRPIASGAEAFF
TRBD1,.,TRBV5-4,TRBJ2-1,TGTGCCAGCAGTTCGGACAGGCCGGTCCCCTTCCATGAGCAGTTCTTC,CASSSDRPVPFHEQFF
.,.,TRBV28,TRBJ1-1,TGTGCCAGCAGTTTAGACAGGTGGTACACTGAAGCTTTCTTT,CASSLDRWYTEAFF
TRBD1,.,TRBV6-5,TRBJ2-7,TGTGCCAGCAGTTACCCCAGGACAGGGGGGACCTACGAGCAGTACTTC,CASSYPRTGGTYEQYF
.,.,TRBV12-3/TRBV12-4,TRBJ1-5,TGTGCCAGCAGTTTAGGGGGGGAGCCCCAGCATTTT,CASSLGGEPQHF
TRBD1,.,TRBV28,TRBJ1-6,TGTGCCAGCAGTTTCGGACAGGGCAGATCACCCCTCCACTTT,CASSFGQGRSPLHF
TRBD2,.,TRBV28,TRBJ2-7,TGTGCCAGCAGTTCCATGCAGGTAGCGGGAGTATACTACGAGCAGTACTTC,CASSSMQVAGVYYEQYF
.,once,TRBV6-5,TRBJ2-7,TGTGCCAGCAGTTACTCGACCGGACTCGAGCAGTACTTC,CASSYSTGLEQYF
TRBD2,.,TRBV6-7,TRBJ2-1,TGTGCCAGCAGCGTCGGACTAGCGGGAAACAATGAGCAGTTCTTC,CASSVGLAGNNEQFF
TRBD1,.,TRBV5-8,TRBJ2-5,TGTGCCAGCAGCCCGGAGGGACAGGGGGCCTCAGAGACCCAGTACTTC,CASSPEGQGASETQYF
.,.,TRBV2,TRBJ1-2,TGTGCCAGCAGAACCGGAGTAACCATCCCGGGCTACACCTTC,CASRTGVTIPGYTF
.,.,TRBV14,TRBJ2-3,TGTGCCAGCAGCCTCCTGGGCGGAGGTGGGACAGATACGCAGTATTTT,CASSLLGGGGTDTQYF
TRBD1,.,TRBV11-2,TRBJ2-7,TGTGCCAGCAGCTCCGTCGGACAGGGGTGGGAGCAGTACTTC,CASSSVGQGWEQYF
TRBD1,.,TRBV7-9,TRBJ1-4,TGTGCCAGCAGCCCGAGGGACAGGGGGTTCGAAAAACTGTTTTTT,CASSPRDRGFEKLFF
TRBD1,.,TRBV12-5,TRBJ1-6,TGTGCTAGTGGTTTGGTCCAACCCCCGGGACAGGCAAATTCACCCCTCCACTTT,CASGLVQPPGQANSPLHF
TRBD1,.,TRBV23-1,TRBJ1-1,TGCGCCAGCAGACATTACAGGGGGTCCATGAACACTGAAGCTTTCTTT,CASRHYRGSMNTEAFF
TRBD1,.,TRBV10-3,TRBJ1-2,TGTGCCATCATGTCCCACCAGGGGGGGGACAGGCACCACTATGGCTACACCTTC,CAIMSHQGGDRHHYGYTF
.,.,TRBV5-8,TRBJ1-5,TGTGCCAGCAGCCCCCTGTTCAGTCAGCCCCAGCATTTT,CASSPLFSQPQHF
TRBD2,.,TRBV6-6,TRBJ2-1,TGTGCCAGCAGTGCCGGACTAGCGGGAGTGTACAATGAGCAGTTCTTC,CASSAGLAGVYNEQFF
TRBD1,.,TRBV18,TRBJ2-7,TGTGCCAGCTCTCCGGACAGGGATAGCTACGAGCAGTACTTC,CASSPDRDSYEQYF
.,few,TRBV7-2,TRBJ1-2,TGTGCCAGCAGCTTAGGTGGCAGAACTATGGGCTACACCTTC,CASSLGGRTMGYTF
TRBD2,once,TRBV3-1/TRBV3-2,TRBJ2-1,TGTGCCAGCAGAGGGACTAGCGGGAGGGGTATTGTTAATGAGCAGTTCTTC,CASRGTSGRGIVNEQFF
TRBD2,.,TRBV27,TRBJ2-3,TGTGCCAGCAGTTTACTGCGGGAGAGGCCAGATACGCAGTATTTT,CASSLLRERPDTQYF
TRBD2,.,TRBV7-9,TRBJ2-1,TGTGCCAGCAGCTTGGGGCTAGCGGGAGTGGATGAGCAGTTCTTC,CASSLGLAGVDEQFF
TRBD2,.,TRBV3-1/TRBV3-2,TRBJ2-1,TGTGCCAGCAGCCGAAGCGGGACTAGCGGCTACAATGAGCAGTTCTTC,CASSRSGTSGYNEQFF
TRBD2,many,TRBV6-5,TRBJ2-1,TGTGCCAGCAGTTTAAACCAGCGGGGGGACAATGAGCAGTTCTTC,CASSLNQRGDNEQFF
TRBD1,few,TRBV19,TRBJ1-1,TGTGCCAGTAGTATCACCACAGGGGGCCCAAGGAACACTGAAGCTTTCTTT,CASSITTGGPRNTEAFF
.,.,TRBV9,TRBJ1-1,TGTGCCAGCAGCGTAAATCAGGCGAACACTGAAGCTTTCTTT,CASSVNQANTEAFF
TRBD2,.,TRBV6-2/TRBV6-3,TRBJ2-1,TGTGCCAGCAGTTACCCCGGACTAGCGGGAGGGTTCTCCTACAATGAGCAGTTCTTC,CASSYPGLAGGFSYNEQFF
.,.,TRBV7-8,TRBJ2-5,TGTGCCAGCAGCTTAGATTTTCGTCCTAGCAGCCAAGAGACCCAGTACTTC,CASSLDFRPSSQETQYF
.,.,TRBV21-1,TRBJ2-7,TGTGCCAGCAGCTCCCTTTCGGGGTACGAGCAGTACTTC,CASSSLSGYEQYF
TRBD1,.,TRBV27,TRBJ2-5,TGTGCCAGCAGAGCCGACAGGGGCATCAGAGAGACCCAGTACTTC,CASRADRGIRETQYF
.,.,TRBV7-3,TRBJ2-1,TGTGCCAGCAGCTTAGTCGGTAATGAGCAGTTCTTC,CASSLVGNEQFF